A selection of T cell receptor beta chains follows, all from one sample in a study of response to subunit inactivated influenza vaccine. MiXCR, run by TCRdb on the RT-PCR reads, gives a single entry per CDR3 protein. This sample has under 550,000 distinct CDR3 sequences, with less than 7.5% found just once. The sequenced sample was PBMCs from blood, obtained approximately 25 months after vaccination. These receptors were obtained from a man aged 45 to 70 who received an inactivated influenza vaccine. The CDR3 runs from the conserved cysteine through the conserved F or W. The D gene is left open where the match is weak. Part of the rows lack a size; the others show once, few, many or a class for expanded clones.

j_call d_call v_call cdr3_length clone_size cdr3_aa cdr3_nt
TRBJ1-2 - TRBV11-1 13 few CASSPTVSGGYTF TGTGCCAGCAGCCCGACAGTCTCGGGAGGCTACACCTTC
TRBJ1-5 TRBD1 TRBV18 15 - CASSPNDRANQPQHF TGTGCCAGCTCACCCAATGACAGGGCCAATCAGCCCCAGCATTTT
TRBJ1-1 - TRBV6-1 19 few CASSEAGPTLPTMNTEAFF TGTGCCAGCAGTGAAGCGGGTCCGACTCTTCCCACCATGAACACTGAAGCTTTCTTT
TRBJ1-6 - TRBV20-1 15 - CSAESDYSYNSPLHF TGCAGTGCCGAGAGCGACTACTCCTATAATTCACCCCTCCACTTT
TRBJ2-1 TRBD2 TRBV4-1 14 many CASSPRGESDEQFF TGCGCCAGCAGCCCCCGGGGGGAAAGCGATGAGCAGTTCTTC
TRBJ1-5 - TRBV15 14 - CATSRERGNQPQHF TGTGCCACCAGCAGAGAAAGGGGCAATCAGCCCCAGCATTTT
TRBJ2-1 - TRBV28 15 many CASSFRSGSYNEQFF TGTGCCAGCAGTTTTAGGAGCGGTTCCTACAATGAGCAGTTCTTC
TRBJ2-2 - TRBV9 14 many CASSVEGWTGELFF TGTGCCAGCAGCGTTGAGGGTTGGACCGGGGAGCTGTTTTTT
TRBJ2-3 - TRBV5-1 14 many CASSLGTAGDTQYF TGCGCCAGCAGCCTCGGGACAGCGGGAGATACGCAGTATTTT
TRBJ1-5 - TRBV6-5 15 - CASSTSYRADQPQHF TGTGCCAGCAGTACTTCATACAGGGCCGATCAGCCCCAGCATTTT
TRBJ2-5 - TRBV20-1 12 few CSAIKTGETQYF TGCAGTGCTATTAAAACGGGGGAGACCCAGTACTTC
TRBJ2-6 TRBD1 TRBV7-2 15 - CASSRDRSGANVLTF TGTGCCAGCAGCCGGGACAGATCTGGGGCCAACGTCCTGACTTTC
TRBJ1-4 TRBD1 TRBV20-1 13 few CSATGQGLEKLFF TGCAGTGCTACCGGACAGGGCCTTGAAAAACTGTTTTTT
TRBJ2-5 - TRBV15 14 - CATSRDGGEETQYF TGTGCCACCAGCAGAGACGGAGGGGAAGAGACCCAGTACTTC
TRBJ1-2 - TRBV5-5 13 - CASSQDRNYGYTF TGTGCCAGCAGCCAAGACAGAAACTATGGCTACACCTTC
TRBJ2-5 - TRBV4-2 15 many CASSQVGADQETQYF TGTGCCAGCAGCCAAGTCGGGGCAGACCAAGAGACCCAGTACTTC
TRBJ2-1 TRBD2 TRBV6-1 15 - CASRGTSGRANEQFF TGTGCCAGCAGGGGAACTAGCGGGAGGGCCAATGAGCAGTTCTTC
TRBJ2-7 TRBD1 TRBV20-1 12 many CSARQGIYEQYF TGCAGTGCCAGACAGGGAATCTACGAGCAGTACTTC
TRBJ2-1 TRBD2 TRBV20-1 15 few CSASFPLLAADEQFF TGCAGTGCTAGTTTCCCCCTCCTAGCGGCTGATGAGCAGTTCTTC
TRBJ2-7 TRBD2 TRBV7-9 15 few CASSLNSGAAYEQYF TGTGCCAGCAGCTTAAACAGCGGGGCCGCCTACGAGCAGTACTTC
TRBJ2-5 - TRBV4-1 15 few CASSHQPTGQETQYF TGCGCCAGCAGCCATCAACCGACAGGTCAAGAGACCCAGTACTTC
TRBJ2-1 TRBD2 TRBV7-3 15 few CASSSGLAGGGEQFF TGTGCCAGCAGCTCAGGACTAGCGGGAGGGGGGGAGCAGTTCTTC
TRBJ2-7 - TRBV5-1 15 few CASSLTGPVSYEQYF TGCGCCAGCAGCTTGACAGGCCCCGTCTCCTACGAGCAGTACTTC
TRBJ2-7 - TRBV25-1 12 few CASSGWSYEQYF TGTGCCAGCAGTGGTTGGAGCTACGAGCAGTACTTC
TRBJ2-5 TRBD1 TRBV20-1 13 few CSARGQGAETQYF TGCAGTGCTAGAGGGCAGGGGGCAGAGACCCAGTACTTC
TRBJ2-5 - TRBV4-3 13 - CASSQSLAETQYF TGCGCCAGCAGCCAATCTCTGGCGGAGACCCAGTACTTC
TRBJ2-2 - TRBV27 13 few CASRRIGTGELFF TGTGCCAGCAGAAGGATAGGCACCGGGGAGCTGTTTTTT
TRBJ2-7 TRBD1 TRBV29-1 14 many CSVEGSGQIYEQYF TGCAGCGTTGAAGGATCGGGACAGATCTACGAGCAGTACTTC
TRBJ1-6 - TRBV14 15 many CASSQTSGNNSPLHF TGTGCCAGCAGCCAAACTTCCGGGAACAATTCACCCCTCCACTTT
TRBJ2-7 TRBD1 TRBV7-9 14 many CASSPGQGIDEQYF TGTGCCAGCAGCCCCGGACAGGGTATCGACGAGCAGTACTTC
TRBJ2-7 - TRBV2 12 few CASKVVSYEQYF TGTGCCAGCAAAGTCGTTTCCTACGAGCAGTACTTC
TRBJ2-7 - TRBV15 13 - CATSRDQGYEQYF TGTGCCACCAGCAGAGATCAGGGGTACGAGCAGTACTTC
TRBJ2-3 - TRBV6-1 14 - CASSAPNRPDTQYF TGTGCCAGCAGCGCTCCCAACCGGCCAGATACGCAGTATTTT
TRBJ1-1 TRBD1 TRBV29-1 14 many CSVDEGAIRTEAFF TGCAGCGTTGACGAGGGGGCTATTAGGACTGAAGCTTTCTTT
TRBJ2-1 - TRBV7-3 17 many CASSSRTTRLGYNEQFF TGTGCCAGCAGCTCCAGGACTACTCGGCTAGGATACAATGAGCAGTTCTTC
TRBJ2-3 - TRBV5-1 15 few CASSDQGQTTDTQYF TGCGCCAGCAGCGATCAGGGTCAAACCACAGATACGCAGTATTTT
TRBJ2-7 - TRBV2 12 few CASGQSFWEQYF TGTGCCAGCGGGCAGTCTTTCTGGGAGCAGTACTTC
TRBJ1-2 - TRBV20-1 15 - CSARDLPGRVHGYTF TGCAGTGCTAGAGATCTGCCGGGGCGGGTTCATGGCTACACCTTC
TRBJ2-3 - TRBV19 14 many CASSIGQGRDTQYF TGTGCCAGTAGTATAGGCCAAGGAAGGGATACGCAGTATTTT
TRBJ2-1 - TRBV7-2 15 few CASKYSATIYNEQFF TGTGCCAGCAAGTATAGCGCTACCATCTACAATGAGCAGTTCTTC
TRBJ2-2 - TRBV7-2 13 - CASSIVYTGELFF TGTGCCAGCAGCATAGTATACACCGGGGAGCTGTTTTTT
TRBJ2-3 TRBD1 TRBV20-1 13 - CSADDRVPDTQYF TGCAGTGCTGACGACAGGGTGCCAGATACGCAGTATTTT
TRBJ2-7 - TRBV4-2 16 few CASSQEKARDGVRQYF TGTGCCAGCAGCCAAGAAAAGGCGCGGGACGGTGTACGGCAGTACTTC
TRBJ1-5 TRBD1 TRBV3-1 15 few CASSPAGQRDQPQHF TGTGCCAGCAGCCCAGCGGGACAGCGGGATCAGCCCCAGCATTTT
TRBJ2-3 - TRBV7-3 13 few CASSLMAADTQYF TGTGCCAGCAGCTTAATGGCCGCAGATACGCAGTATTTT
TRBJ1-1 - TRBV5-1 13 many CASSLVRGTEAFF TGCGCCAGCAGCTTGGTGAGGGGCACTGAAGCTTTCTTT
TRBJ2-2 - TRBV3-1 16 few CASSPGPITNTGELFF TGTGCCAGCAGCCCGGGACCGATAACGAACACCGGGGAGCTGTTTTTT
TRBJ1-2 - TRBV12-3/TRBV12-4 16 few CASSLFLRASDYGYTF TGTGCCAGCAGTTTATTTCTAAGGGCGAGTGACTATGGCTACACCTTC
TRBJ2-3 - TRBV3-1 17 - CASSQEVVDQITDTQYF TGTGCCAGCAGCCAAGAAGTGGTGGACCAAATCACAGATACGCAGTATTTT
TRBJ1-3 - TRBV4-3 16 - CASSPGHPDSGNTIYF TGCGCCAGCAGCCCGGGACACCCTGACTCTGGAAACACCATATATTTT
TRBJ2-6 - TRBV16 15 - CASSPVRAGANVLTF TGTGCCAGCAGCCCGGTAAGGGCTGGGGCCAACGTCCTGACTTTC
TRBJ2-5 - TRBV2 13 many CASSGGHQETQYF TGTGCCAGCAGCGGAGGACACCAAGAGACCCAGTACTTC
TRBJ2-2 TRBD1 TRBV4-2 16 many CASSLGQGMVSGELFF TGTGCCAGCAGCCTGGGACAGGGAATGGTTTCCGGGGAGCTGTTTTTT
TRBJ2-1 - TRBV6-5 16 - CASSYGPGQGIDEQFF TGTGCCAGCAGTTACGGTCCCGGGCAGGGTATCGATGAGCAGTTCTTC
TRBJ2-7 - TRBV25-1 13 few CASSAGRSDEQYF TGTGCCAGCAGTGCCGGGAGAAGCGACGAGCAGTACTTC
TRBJ2-7 - TRBV5-4 12 - CASSLGHGEQYF TGTGCCAGCAGCTTAGGCCATGGCGAGCAGTACTTC
TRBJ2-3 - TRBV5-1 15 few CASSSVGGLTDTQYF TGCGCCAGCAGCTCGGTCGGGGGACTCACAGATACGCAGTATTTT
TRBJ2-3 TRBD2 TRBV5-1 15 many CASSEGTSGIDTQYF TGCGCCAGCAGCGAAGGGACTAGCGGGATAGATACGCAGTATTTT
TRBJ1-1 TRBD1 TRBV6-2/TRBV6-3 16 few CASSYSVGQVGTEAFF TGTGCCAGCAGTTACTCCGTGGGACAGGTGGGAACTGAAGCTTTCTTT
TRBJ1-6 TRBD1 TRBV12-3/TRBV12-4 15 few CASSPQGGRNSPLHF TGTGCCAGCAGTCCCCAGGGGGGTAGGAATTCACCCCTCCACTTT